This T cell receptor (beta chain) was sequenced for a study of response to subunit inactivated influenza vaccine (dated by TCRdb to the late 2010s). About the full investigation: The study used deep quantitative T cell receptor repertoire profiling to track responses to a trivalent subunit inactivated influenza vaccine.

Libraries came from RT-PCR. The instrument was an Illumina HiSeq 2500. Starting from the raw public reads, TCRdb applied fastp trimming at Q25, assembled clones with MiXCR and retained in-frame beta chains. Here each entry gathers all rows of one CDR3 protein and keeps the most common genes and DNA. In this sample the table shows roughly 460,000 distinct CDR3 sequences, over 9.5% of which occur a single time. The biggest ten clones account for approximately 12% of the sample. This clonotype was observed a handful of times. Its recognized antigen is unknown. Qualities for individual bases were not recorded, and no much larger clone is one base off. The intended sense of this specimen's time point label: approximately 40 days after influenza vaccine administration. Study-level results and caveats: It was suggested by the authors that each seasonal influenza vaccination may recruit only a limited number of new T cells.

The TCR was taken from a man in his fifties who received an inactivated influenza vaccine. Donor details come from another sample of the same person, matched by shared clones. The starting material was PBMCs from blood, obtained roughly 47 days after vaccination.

The CDR3 here reads CASSYWVAGETTYTQYF. Here is the DNA: TGTGCCAGCAGTTACTGGGTAGCGGGAGAGACGACTTATACGCAGTATTTT. Here the chain combines TRBV6-2 or TRBV6-3 and TRBJ2-3, with 9 central nucleotides matching TRBD2. V ends up 1 base short and J 7 bases short, with an unmatched junction base count of 12. The germline V gene sets CDR1 to MNHEY and CDR2 to SVGEGT. Including the terminal cysteine and phenylalanine, the CDR3 comprises 17 residues. The sequence is cut down to CDR3 DNA, 51 bases in frame from base 1.